This record concerns one TCR beta chain sequence. This sample was taken from a study of cytomegalovirus exposure and HLA in healthy donors. Looked up from germline, CDR1 is MGHRA and CDR2 is YSYEKL. Trimming removed 5 bases from V and 9 bases from J, with 20 bases in between. The CDR3 spans 15 residues. Some clones are missing from TCRdb's copy, which holds only in-frame ones; the method was immunoSEQ multiplex PCR. This repertoire shows 180,000 or so clones, around nine tenths found once; its top ten account for roughly 1.4%. This TCR derives from a woman aged 25 to 39 in good health and CMV-seronegative. The chain joins TRBV4-1 to TRBJ1-5; D remains ambiguous. Sequenced material: PBMCs. CDR3: CASSVKEGGYPPQHF. The CDR3 region has the DNA TGCGCCAGCAGCGTTAAAGAGGGCGGCTACCCGCCCCAGCATTTT.